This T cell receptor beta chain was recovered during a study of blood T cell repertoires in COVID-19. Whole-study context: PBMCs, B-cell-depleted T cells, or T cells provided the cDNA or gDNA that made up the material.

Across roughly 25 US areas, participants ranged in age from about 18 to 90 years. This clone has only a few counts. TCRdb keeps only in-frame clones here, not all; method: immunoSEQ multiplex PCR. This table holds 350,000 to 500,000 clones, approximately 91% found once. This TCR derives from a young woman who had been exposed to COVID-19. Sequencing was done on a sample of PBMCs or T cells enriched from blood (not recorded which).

The CDR3 protein is CASSLTGTGAGYTF. The CDR3 DNA reads TGTGCCAGCAGCCTTACAGGGACAGGGGCCGGCTACACCTTC. The J gene is TRBJ1-2, the V gene TRBV7-3; TRBD1 matches 10 bases. The CDR3 is made up of 14 amino acids. Germline assignment: CDR1 SGHTA and CDR2 FQGTGA. Trimming removed 5 bases from V and 8 bases from J; junction bases left unmatched: 8.